A single sample is the source of the 25 T cell receptor beta chains below, sequenced in a study of vaccination effects on CD4 cells after COVID-19. Following a 10-day culture, CD4+ T cells were purified. Participants got two doses of BNT162b2 or mRNA-1273 vaccine. Their recognized antigens are unknown. Data came from immunoSEQ multiplex PCR; TCRdb stores just in-frame clones and leaves some out. The table lists about 45,000 clones, about three quarters of them singletons, with 9.5% to 10% in the top ten. The input for sequencing was CD4+ T cells from PBMCs cultured without peptide, taken after COVID-19 vaccination. These TCRs come from a human donor who received a COVID-19 vaccine.

This chain connects TRBV7-2 to TRBJ2-5; D call uncertain. This CDR3 contains 13 residues. V was pared by 6 bases and J by 1 base, with 9 bases between. Germline V gene lookup returns CDR1 SGHTA and CDR2 FQGNSA. CDR3 loop: CASRESIQETQYF. The CDR3 nucleotides read TGTGCCAGCAGGGAGAGTATCCAAGAGACCCAGTACTTC. Supplemented by reference TRBV7-2 and TRBJ2-5, the full variable domain reads GAGVSQSPSNKVTEKGKDVELRCDPISGHTALYWYRQSLGQGLEFLIYFQGNSAPDKSGLPSDRFSAERTGGSVSTLTIQRTQQEDSAVYLCASRESIQETQYFGPGTRLLVL.

This clone was counted between two and nine times. This chain uses TRBV14 with TRBJ2-7; D unclear. V was cut by 1 base and J by 0 bases, with 7 bases left in between. CDR3 size: 14 residues. The germline V gene has CDR1 SGHDN and CDR2 FVKESK. The CDR3 nucleotides read TGTGCCAGCAGCCAAGCGGCCTACTCCTACGAGCAGTACTTC. This translates into CASSQAAYSYEQYF.

The V gene is TRBV2, the J gene TRBJ2-7; D is unresolved. The germline V and J ends were trimmed by 5 bases and 0 bases, with 5 bases remaining between them. Per the germline V gene, CDR1 is SNHLY and CDR2 is FYNNEI. The CDR3 sequence is 12 residues long. The CDR3, as DNA: TGTGCCAGCAGTTGGAGCTCCTACGAGCAGTACTTC. Amino acids: CASSWSSYEQYF.

This clone was seen only once. The rearrangement joins TRBV19 to TRBJ1-2, with TRBD1 identical over 9 bases. V dropped 4 bases and J dropped 2; count of bases not matched to a gene: 2. The CDR3 spans 14 residues. Germline CDR1 and CDR2: LNHDA and SQIVND (reference sequence). CDR3 DNA: TGTGCCAGTAGTACTACAGGGGGCAACTATGGCTACACCTTC. This sequence encodes CASSTTGGNYGYTF.

The CDR3 DNA is TGTGCCAGTAGAGGGACAGGCCTCTCCTATGGCTACACCTTC. Its translation is CASRGTGLSYGYTF. The chain uses TRBV19 and TRBJ1-2, with 8 bases fitting TRBD1. The CDR3 covers 14 residues. V lost 6 bases and J lost 4; bases outside the gene matches: 7. The germline V gene has CDR1 LNHDA and CDR2 SQIVND (reference sequence).

This clone was counted a few times. The CDR3 is CASSSQGNNSPLHF. The CDR3 DNA reads as TGTGCCAGCAGCTCACAGGGGAATAATTCACCCCTCCACTTT. The V gene is TRBV6-5, the J gene TRBJ1-6, with 7 bases lining up with TRBD1. The V segment lost 6 bases and the J segment 5 bases; nucleotides outside the gene matches: 4. Germline CDR1 is MNHEY and CDR2 is SVGAGI. The CDR3 extends over 14 amino acids.

The V and J genes are TRBV7-2 and TRBJ2-3; D unclear. The CDR3 covers 14 residues. Germline loops: CDR1 SGHTA, CDR2 FQGNSA. Trimming pared 4 bases from V and 1 base from J, leaving 9 bases between. The CDR3 DNA follows: TGTGCCAGCAGCTGGCTGCAAGGCACAGATACGCAGTATTTT. Translating gives CASSWLQGTDTQYF.

This clone was seen a handful of times. The chain has TRBV7-6 and TRBJ1-3, with TRBD1 as a possible D gene (6 bases). Germline CDR1 reads SGHVS; CDR2 reads FNYEAQ. The CDR3 covers 16 residues. Trimming removed 1 base at V and 0 bases at J, with 10 bases between. CDR3 coding DNA: TGTGCCAGCAGCTTAGGACAGGCAAGCTCTGGAAACACCATATATTTT. Residues: CASSLGQASSGNTIYF.

The rearrangement uses TRBV19 and TRBJ1-5, with unresolved D. The CDR3 loop spans 15 amino acids. Per germline, CDR1 LNHDA and CDR2 SQIVND (reference sequence). The ends were cut back, 6 bases at V and 5 bases at J, with 17 bases in the middle. Here the CDR3 reads CASSNEKGVYQPQHF. The CDR3 DNA follows: TGTGCCAGTAGCAACGAGAAAGGAGTCTATCAGCCCCAGCATTTT.

This chain uses TRBV19 with TRBJ2-1; D is unresolved. Germline values: CDR1 LNHDA, CDR2 SQIVND (reference sequence). The CDR3 loop spans 14 amino acids. Trimming shortened V by 8 bases and J by 9 bases, and 20 bases separated the two germline ends. The CDR3 sequence: CASGQQTSFGEQFF. The CDR3 region has the DNA TGTGCCAGTGGCCAACAGACTTCCTTCGGTGAGCAGTTCTTC.

J is TRBJ2-7 and V is TRBV5-1, with no clear D. Germline V CDR1 and CDR2: SGHRS, YFSETQ. The CDR3 contains 12 residues. V lost 4 bases and J 11 bases, leaving 16 bases between the germline ends. The CDR3 DNA reads TGCGCCAGCAGCGACTTTACCGGGCTCGAGTACTTC. It encodes CASSDFTGLEYF.

V usage is TRBV19 and J usage is TRBJ2-5, with D perhaps matching TRBD1 (6 bases). CDR1 and CDR2 (germline): LNHDA, SQIVND (reference sequence). This CDR3 comprises 18 residues. V lost 3 bases and J 5 bases, leaving 25 bases between the germline ends. The CDR3 sequence is CASSMLSTGFGGTETQYF. Written as DNA, the CDR3 is TGTGCCAGTAGTATGTTGTCGACAGGATTTGGGGGCACGGAGACCCAGTACTTC.

The chain links TRBV5-1 to TRBJ2-1, with TRBD1 matching 9 bases. Unmatched junction bases numbered 7, after V lost 4 bases and J lost 5 bases. Germline V gene data show CDR1 as SGHRS and CDR2 as YFSETQ. The CDR3 consists of 15 residues. CDR3 protein: CASSPGTGKNNEQFF. Written as DNA, the CDR3 is TGCGCCAGCAGCCCCGGGACAGGGAAAAACAATGAGCAGTTCTTC.

This chain connects TRBV27 to TRBJ2-1; D ambiguous. Germline V gene data show CDR1 as MNHEY and CDR2 as SMNVEV (reference sequence). V was trimmed by 4 bases and J by 6 bases, leaving 13 bases between them. This CDR3 is built from 14 residues. The DNA for the CDR3 is TGTGCCAGCAGTTCCCCCCTAGTGGGCAATGAGCAGTTCTTC. Translation gives CASSSPLVGNEQFF.

This clone was detected a few times. The chain uses TRBV7-9 and TRBJ2-7, with 7 bases identical to TRBD1. CDR3 length: 13 amino acids. Trimming cost V 8 bases and J 0 bases; bases outside gene matches: 4. Germline-derived CDR1 and CDR2 are SEHNR and FQNEAQ (reference sequence). CDR3 region: CASVRDSSYEQYF. The CDR3, as DNA: TGTGCCAGCGTCAGGGACAGCTCCTACGAGCAGTACTTC.

There are a few counts of this clone. The V and J genes are TRBV12-3 or TRBV12-4 and TRBJ1-2, with TRBD1 matching over 8 bases. Trimming cost V 5 bases and J 4 bases; bases outside gene matches: 3. This CDR3 contains 13 residues. The CDR3 loop reads CASSGGQAYGYTF. The CDR3, as DNA: TGTGCCAGCAGTGGGGGACAGGCCTATGGCTACACCTTC.

The table lists this clone with a few counts. This CDR3 is CASSPLQAVNYGYTF. DNA of the CDR3: TGTGCCAGCAGTCCCCTTCAGGCGGTTAACTATGGCTACACCTTC. The gene calls are TRBV27 and TRBJ1-2, with D unresolved. Germline assignment: CDR1 MNHEY and CDR2 SMNVEV (reference sequence). V shed 5 bases and J shed 1 base, with 14 bases lying between them. CDR3 size: 15 residues.

The chain is built from TRBV4-1 and TRBJ1-5, with TRBD1 identical over 7 bases. The germline CDR1 and CDR2 sequences are MGHRA and YSYEKL. Losses at the gene ends were 3 bases for V and 6 bases for J; bases not matched to a gene: 11. The CDR3 loop spans 16 amino acids. For the CDR3, the DNA is TGCGCCAGCAGCCACCAACAGGGGAGGATTAGTCAGCCCCAGCATTTT. Translated, it gives CASSHQQGRISQPQHF.

This chain links TRBV6-6 with TRBJ2-5; TRBD1 or TRBD2 may be the D gene (5 bases each). The germline CDR1 and CDR2 sequences are MNHNY and SVGAGI (reference sequence). This CDR3 has 14 residues. Trimming shortened V by 0 bases and J by 7 bases, and 12 bases separated the two germline ends. The CDR3 spells CASSYSTADGTQYF. DNA of the CDR3: TGTGCCAGCAGTTACTCGACAGCGGACGGGACCCAGTACTTC.

The rearrangement links TRBV11-2 to TRBJ1-6, with unresolved D. The CDR3 runs to 13 residues. In germline, CDR1 is SGHAT, CDR2 FQNNGV. Trimming left V 1 base short and J 8 bases short, with 6 bases between. CDR3 sequence (DNA): TGTGCCAGCAGCTTAGGACTCGATTCACCCCTCCACTTT. Its translation is CASSLGLDSPLHF.

The chain joins TRBV19 to TRBJ2-7; 13 bases agree with TRBD2. This CDR3 region has 19 residues. Germline lookup yields CDR1 LNHDA and CDR2 SQIVND (reference sequence). V lost 3 bases to trimming and J lost 5 bases; unmatched junction nucleotides: 16. CDR3 coding DNA: TGTGCCAGTAGTATTTATACTAGCGGGAGGGCCGTACCTTGCCACGAGCAGTACTTC. It codes for CASSIYTSGRAVPCHEQYF.

This chain links TRBV6-5 with TRBJ2-1; 8 bases map to TRBD2. Germline V gene data show CDR1 as MNHEY and CDR2 as SVGAGI. V dropped 6 bases and J dropped 9; count of bases not matched to a gene: 10. This CDR3 comprises 14 residues. The CDR3, as DNA: TGTGCCAGCAGGACGGGGGGGGAGAGGGTTGAGCAGTTCTTC. The encoded protein is CASRTGGERVEQFF.

This chain joins TRBV6-2 or TRBV6-3 and TRBJ2-5; 8 nucleotides line up with TRBD2. This CDR3 region has 15 residues. V shed 2 bases and J 3 bases; nucleotides not matched to a gene: 5. CDR1 and CDR2 (germline): MNHEY, SVGEGT. The CDR3 loop is CASSYPRGEKETQYF. Here the CDR3 DNA reads TGTGCCAGCAGTTACCCGCGGGGGGAAAAAGAGACCCAGTACTTC.

This chain uses TRBV6-5 with TRBJ2-5; 8 bases fit TRBD2. Trimming cost V 1 base and J 3 bases; bases outside gene matches: 4. The CDR3 totals 15 residues. Germline V gives CDR1 MNHEY, CDR2 SVGAGI. Here the CDR3 reads CASSYFGRGKETQYF. CDR3 nucleotides: TGTGCCAGCAGTTACTTCGGGAGGGGGAAAGAGACCCAGTACTTC.

The chain links TRBV24-1 to TRBJ2-4, with 9 bases aligning to TRBD2. The germline CDR1 and CDR2 sequences are KGHDR and SFDVKD. V dropped 3 bases and J dropped 7; count of bases not matched to a gene: 3. The CDR3 covers 14 residues. DNA for the CDR3: TGTGCCACCAGTGATAGCGGGGGGCGGAACATTCAGTACTTC. Its protein product is CATSDSGGRNIQYF.